The table lists the clone carrying this TCR beta chain with a few counts. TCRdb keeps only in-frame clones here, not all; method: immunoSEQ multiplex PCR. Seen here are approximately 200,000 clones, around 77% observed once, and the top ten hold approximately 15%. The data belong to a study of blood T cell repertoires in COVID-19. At the level of the study: Specimens from acute and convalescent COVID-19 originated in the United States, Italy and Spain.

Between the trimmed V and J ends, which lost 4 bases and 0 bases, there was a span of 10 bases. The germline gives CDR1 KGHSH, CDR2 LQKENI. This CDR3 has 14 residues. The TCR comes from a man aged 55-75 years with active or convalescent COVID-19. What was sequenced was peripheral blood. V is TRBV18 and J is TRBJ2-7, with a possible D match to TRBD2 (6 bases). CDR3 sequence (DNA): TGTGCCAGCTCACGGGGGGTTGGCTCCTACGAGCAGTACTTC. Its translation: CASSRGVGSYEQYF.